This TCR beta chain was recovered during a study of T-cell memory formation after mild COVID-19. A single record per CDR3 protein comes from TCRdb applying MiXCR to the 5' RACE reads. The data contain some 300,000 distinct CDR3 sequences, roughly a fifth of them seen just once; the ten biggest clones take up about 21%. General study results and limits: Day 15 to 85 contracting clones showed balanced CD4/CD8; day 15 to 37 expanders favored CD4+. CD4+ clones that contracted lay mainly in CM and EM; CD8+ ones lay in EMRA.

Details on this clonotype: What it binds is unknown.

This clonotype was sampled from a man aged 18 to 29 who had mild COVID-19 (a few samples of this study predate the infection). Cell type and time point are not known. Sequencing input: PBMCs or a T cell subset sorted from them (not recorded which).

CDR3 residues: CATRNGGGTEAFF. Here the CDR3 DNA reads TGTGCCACCAGGAATGGGGGGGGCACTGAAGCTTTCTTT. This sequence joins TRBV24-1 and TRBJ1-1; weak D call: TRBD1 (5 bases). This CDR3 has 13 residues. Germline CDR1 reads KGHDR; CDR2 reads SFDVKD. V was trimmed by 7 bases and J by 4 bases, leaving 12 bases between them.